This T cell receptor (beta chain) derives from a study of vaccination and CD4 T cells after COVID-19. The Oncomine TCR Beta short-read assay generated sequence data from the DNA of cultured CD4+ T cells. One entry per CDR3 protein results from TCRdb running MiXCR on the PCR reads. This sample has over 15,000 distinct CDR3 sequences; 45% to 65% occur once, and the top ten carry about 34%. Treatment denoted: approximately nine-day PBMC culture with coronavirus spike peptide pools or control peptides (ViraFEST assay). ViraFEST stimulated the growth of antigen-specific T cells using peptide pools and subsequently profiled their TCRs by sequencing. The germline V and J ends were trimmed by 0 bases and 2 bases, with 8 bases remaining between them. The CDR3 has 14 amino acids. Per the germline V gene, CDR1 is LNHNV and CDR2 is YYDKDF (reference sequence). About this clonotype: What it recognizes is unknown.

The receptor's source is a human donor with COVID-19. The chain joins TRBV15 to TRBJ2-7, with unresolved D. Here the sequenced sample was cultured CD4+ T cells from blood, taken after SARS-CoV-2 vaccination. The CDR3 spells CATSRDLDAYEQYF. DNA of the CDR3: TGTGCCACCAGCAGAGATTTGGATGCCTACGAGCAGTACTTC.